This T cell receptor (beta chain) comes out of a study of siplizumab effects on memory and regulatory T cells. TCRdb's table, derived via immunoSEQ multiplex PCR, lists solely in-frame clones and lacks some. The sample carries almost 15,000 clones, roughly 40% recorded once. This clone was observed a handful of times. The antigen is undetermined. It was at 37°C and for less than seven days that the mixed lymphocyte reaction cells were cocultured. The ends were cut back, 2 bases at V and 5 bases at J, with 22 bases in the middle. Germline V gives CDR1 SEHNR, CDR2 FQNEAQ (reference sequence). The CDR3 extends over 18 amino acids.

The specimen sequenced was CFSE-low (dividing) CD4+ T cells sorted from an allogeneic mixed lymphocyte reaction. This TCR came from a human donor in good health; the cells came from an allogeneic mixed lymphocyte reaction. Some clones in this sample may be carry-over from other donors' samples. The chain is built from TRBV7-9 and TRBJ2-1; possibly TRBD1 for D (6 bases). The CDR3 sequence is CASSLTVPGEIGDNEQFF. CDR3 coding DNA: TGTGCCAGCAGCTTAACTGTGCCAGGGGAGATTGGAGACAATGAGCAGTTCTTC.